Described below is a single T cell receptor beta chain sequence and its context. This specimen comes from a study of blood T cell repertoires in COVID-19. Study-level background: T cells, B-cell-depleted T cells, or PBMCs supplied cDNA or gDNA.

This CDR3 has 12 amino acids. Deletions cut 1 base from V and 5 bases from J, with 5 bases between. Germline V gene lookup returns CDR1 LNHNV and CDR2 YYDKDF (reference sequence). Original methodology: From reference gene primer amplification, estimates of nucleated cell counts were derived. Measured with immunoSEQ multiplex PCR; TCRdb has only the in-frame clones, and not every one. Clonal size and the V and J genes are those of that table, whereas D and trimming came from the DNA. Of some 210,000 clones in the sample, around four fifths were seen once. The sequenced sample was peripheral blood. This chain links TRBV15 with TRBJ1-1, with unresolved D. This TCR derives from a man aged 45-65 years with active or convalescent COVID-19. DNA for the CDR3: TGTGCCACCAGCAGAGCGGGAACTGAAGCTTTCTTT. Its translation: CATSRAGTEAFF.